This T cell receptor beta chain was documented in a study of OX40 agonist ivuxolimab in advanced cancers. Study in general: At 0.01 to 10 mg/kg, ivuxolimab was administered intravenously to patients every 2 weeks. Patients with hepatocellular carcinoma, melanoma, renal cell or head and neck cancer made up the dose-escalation patients. Earlier anti-PD-1, anti-PD-L1 or anti-CTLA-4 therapy was permitted; 30% to 45% had received some. Overall study results and limits: CD8+ T cells were the subset that, on average, had more expanded clones than CD4+.

Germline-derived CDR1 and CDR2 are ENHRY and SYGVKD. There are 18 residues in the CDR3. After removal of 2 bases from V and 1 base from J, the junction contained 6 bases not matched to a gene. Note on this clone: The antigen remains undetermined.

This table comes from immunoSEQ multiplex PCR, and its TCRdb copy is limited to in-frame clones, with some not included. Of roughly 46,000 clones in the sample, 70% to 90% are singletons; the top ten hold about 0.68%. The receptor comes from an adult with an advanced solid tumor such as melanoma, head and neck, liver or kidney cancer. V gene TRBV10-3 combines with J gene TRBJ2-7; 15 bases line up with TRBD2. This specimen consisted of CD4+ or CD8+ T cells sorted from blood, obtained in a trial of the OX40 agonist ivuxolimab. CDR3 DNA: TGTGCCATCAGTGAGGGACTAGCGGGAGGGCCGGAATCCTACGAGCAGTACTTC. Translation: CAISEGLAGGPESYEQYF.